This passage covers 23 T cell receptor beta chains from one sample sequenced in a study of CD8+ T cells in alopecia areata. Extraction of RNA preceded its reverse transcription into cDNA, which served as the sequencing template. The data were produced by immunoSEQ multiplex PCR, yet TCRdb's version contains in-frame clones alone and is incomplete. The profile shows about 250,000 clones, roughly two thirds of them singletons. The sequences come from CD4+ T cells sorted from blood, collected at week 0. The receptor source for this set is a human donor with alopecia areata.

The CDR3 reads CASSLNRAQPQHF. CDR3 in DNA: TGTGCCAGCAGCCTCAACAGGGCCCAGCCCCAGCATTTT. The gene calls are TRBV6-5 and TRBJ1-5, with D perhaps matching TRBD1 (6 bases). Trimming took 6 bases from V and 7 from J, leaving 13 bases between them. The CDR3 sequence is 13 residues long. The V gene's germline CDR1 is MNHEY and CDR2 SVGAGI.

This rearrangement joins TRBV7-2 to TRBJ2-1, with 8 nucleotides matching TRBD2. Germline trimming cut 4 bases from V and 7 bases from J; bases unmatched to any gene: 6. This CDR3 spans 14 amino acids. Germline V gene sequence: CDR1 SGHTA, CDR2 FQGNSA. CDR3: CASSYRSGVNEQFF. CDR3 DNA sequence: TGTGCCAGCAGCTACCGTAGCGGGGTGAATGAGCAGTTCTTC.

The CDR3: CASSLATGNTGELFF. For the CDR3, the DNA is TGCGCCAGCAGCTTGGCCACGGGAAACACCGGGGAGCTGTTTTTT. The gene calls are TRBV5-1 and TRBJ2-2, with D maybe TRBD2 (5 bases). The CDR3 length is 15 residues. The V end lost 0 bases, the J end lost 2 bases, and 8 bases lay between the germline ends. Germline assignment: CDR1 SGHRS and CDR2 YFSETQ.

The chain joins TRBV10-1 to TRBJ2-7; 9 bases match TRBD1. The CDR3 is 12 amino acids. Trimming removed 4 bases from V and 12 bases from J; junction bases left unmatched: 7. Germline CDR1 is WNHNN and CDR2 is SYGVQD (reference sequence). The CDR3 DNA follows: TGCGCCAGCAGTGGACGACAGGGGGAACCGTACTTC. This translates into CASSGRQGEPYF.

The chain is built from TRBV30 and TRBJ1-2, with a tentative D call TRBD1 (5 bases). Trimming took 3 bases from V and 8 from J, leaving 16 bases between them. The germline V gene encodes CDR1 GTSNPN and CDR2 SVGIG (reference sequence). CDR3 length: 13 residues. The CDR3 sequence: CAWRPPGVKGYTF. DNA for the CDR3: TGTGCCTGGAGGCCCCCGGGGGTGAAGGGCTACACCTTC.

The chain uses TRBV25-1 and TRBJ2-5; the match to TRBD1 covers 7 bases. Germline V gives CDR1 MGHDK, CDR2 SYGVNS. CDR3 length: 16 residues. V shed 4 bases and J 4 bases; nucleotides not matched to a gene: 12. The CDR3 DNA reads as TGTGCCAGCAGTGTAACCCCGACAGGGATAACAGAGACCCAGTACTTC. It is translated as CASSVTPTGITETQYF.

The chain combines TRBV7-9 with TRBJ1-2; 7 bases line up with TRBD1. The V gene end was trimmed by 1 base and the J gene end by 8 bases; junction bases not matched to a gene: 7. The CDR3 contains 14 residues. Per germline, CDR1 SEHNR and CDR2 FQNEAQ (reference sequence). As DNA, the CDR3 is TGTGCCAGCAGCTTAGGGGACAGAGGATCCGGCTACACCTTC. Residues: CASSLGDRGSGYTF.

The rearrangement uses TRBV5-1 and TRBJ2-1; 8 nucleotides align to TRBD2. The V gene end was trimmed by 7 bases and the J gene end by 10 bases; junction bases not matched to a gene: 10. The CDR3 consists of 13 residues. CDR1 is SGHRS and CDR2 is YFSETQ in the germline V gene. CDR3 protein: CASREGGLREQFF. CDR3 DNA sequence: TGCGCCAGCCGGGAGGGGGGCTTGAGGGAGCAGTTCTTC.

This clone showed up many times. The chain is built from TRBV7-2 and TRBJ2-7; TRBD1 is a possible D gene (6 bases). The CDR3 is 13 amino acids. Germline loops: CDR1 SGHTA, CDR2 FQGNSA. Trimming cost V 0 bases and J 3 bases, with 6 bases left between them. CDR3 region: CASSLADSYEQYF. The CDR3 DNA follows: TGTGCCAGCAGCTTAGCGGACAGCTACGAGCAGTACTTC. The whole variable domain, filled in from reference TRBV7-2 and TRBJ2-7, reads GAGVSQSPSNKVTEKGKDVELRCDPISGHTALYWYRQSLGQGLEFLIYFQGNSAPDKSGLPSDRFSAERTGGSVSTLTIQRTQQEDSAVYLCASSLADSYEQYFGPGTRLTVT.

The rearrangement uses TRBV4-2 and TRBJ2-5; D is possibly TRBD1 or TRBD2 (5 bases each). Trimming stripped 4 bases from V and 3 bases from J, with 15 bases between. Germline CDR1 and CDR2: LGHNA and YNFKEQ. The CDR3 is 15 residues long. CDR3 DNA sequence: TGTGCCAGCAGCCGGACCCCGGGGACCGAAGAGACCCAGTACTTC. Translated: CASSRTPGTEETQYF.

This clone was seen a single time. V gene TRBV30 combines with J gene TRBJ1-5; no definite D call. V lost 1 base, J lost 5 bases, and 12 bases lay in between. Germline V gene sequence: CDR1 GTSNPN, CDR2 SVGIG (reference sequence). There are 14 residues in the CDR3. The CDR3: CAWSALQSDQPQHF. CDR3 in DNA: TGTGCCTGGAGTGCTCTTCAAAGCGATCAGCCCCAGCATTTT.

The CDR3 loop reads CASSLEGQGISPLHF. The CDR3 DNA sequence: TGCGCCAGCAGCTTGGAAGGACAGGGAATTTCACCCCTCCACTTT. The V gene is TRBV5-1, the J gene TRBJ1-6, with 8 bases matching TRBD1. The CDR3 has 15 residues. J gave up 9 bases and V 0 bases, and 5 bases lay outside the gene matches. Per germline, CDR1 SGHRS and CDR2 YFSETQ.

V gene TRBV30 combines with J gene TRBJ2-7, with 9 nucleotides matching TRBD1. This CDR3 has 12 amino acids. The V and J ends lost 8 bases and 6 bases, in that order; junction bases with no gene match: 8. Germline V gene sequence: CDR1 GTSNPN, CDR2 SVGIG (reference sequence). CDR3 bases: TGTGCCACCAGACAGGGGGGAATCGAGCAGTACTTC. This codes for CATRQGGIEQYF.

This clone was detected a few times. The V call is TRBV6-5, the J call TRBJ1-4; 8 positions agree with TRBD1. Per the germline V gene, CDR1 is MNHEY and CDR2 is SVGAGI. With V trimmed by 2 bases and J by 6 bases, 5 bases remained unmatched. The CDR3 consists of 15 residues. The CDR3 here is CASSYTGQGYEKLFF. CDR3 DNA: TGTGCCAGCAGTTACACTGGACAGGGTTATGAAAAACTGTTTTTT.

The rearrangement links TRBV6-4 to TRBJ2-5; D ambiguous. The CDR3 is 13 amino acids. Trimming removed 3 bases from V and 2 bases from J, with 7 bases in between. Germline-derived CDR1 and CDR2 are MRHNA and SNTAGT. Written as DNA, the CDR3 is TGTGCCAGCAGTGAGGAGATACAAGAGACCCAGTACTTC. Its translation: CASSEEIQETQYF.

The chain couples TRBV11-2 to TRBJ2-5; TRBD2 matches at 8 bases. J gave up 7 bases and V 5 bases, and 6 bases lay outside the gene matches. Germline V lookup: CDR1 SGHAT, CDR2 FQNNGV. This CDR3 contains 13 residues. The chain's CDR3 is CASSPGSGGTQYF. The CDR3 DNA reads TGTGCCAGCAGCCCGGGGAGCGGGGGGACCCAGTACTTC. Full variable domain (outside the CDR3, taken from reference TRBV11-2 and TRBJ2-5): EAGVAQSPRYKIIEKRQSVAFWCNPISGHATLYWYQQILGQGPKLLIQFQNNGVVDDSQLPKDRFSAERLKGVDSTLKIQPAKLEDSAVYLCASSPGSGGTQYFGPGTRLLVL.

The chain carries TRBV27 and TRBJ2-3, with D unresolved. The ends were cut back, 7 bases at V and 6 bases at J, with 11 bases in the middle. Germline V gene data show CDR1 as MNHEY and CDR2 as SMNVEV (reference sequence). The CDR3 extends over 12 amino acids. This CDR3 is CASTSAMDTQYF. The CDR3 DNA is TGTGCCAGCACCTCGGCCATGGATACGCAGTATTTT.

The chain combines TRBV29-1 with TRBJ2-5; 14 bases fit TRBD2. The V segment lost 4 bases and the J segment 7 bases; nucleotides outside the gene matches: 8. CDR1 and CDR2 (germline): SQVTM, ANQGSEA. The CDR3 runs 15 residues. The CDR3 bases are TGCAGCGTTGGCGGGACTAGCGGGGGCCCCTCGACCCAGTACTTC. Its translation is CSVGGTSGGPSTQYF.

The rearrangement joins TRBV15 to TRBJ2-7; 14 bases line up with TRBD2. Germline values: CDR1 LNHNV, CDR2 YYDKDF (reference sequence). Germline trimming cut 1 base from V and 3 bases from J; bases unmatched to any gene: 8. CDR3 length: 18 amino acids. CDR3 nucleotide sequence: TGTGCCACCAGCAGAGTTATGGGACTAGCGGGGGAGGACTACGAGCAGTACTTC. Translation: CATSRVMGLAGEDYEQYF. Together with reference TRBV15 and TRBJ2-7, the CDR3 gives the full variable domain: DAMVIQNPRYQVTQFGKPVTLSCSQTLNHNVMYWYQQKSSQAPKLLFHYYDKDFNNEADTPDNFQSRRPNTSFCFLDIRSPGLGDTAMYLCATSRVMGLAGEDYEQYFGPGTRLTVT.

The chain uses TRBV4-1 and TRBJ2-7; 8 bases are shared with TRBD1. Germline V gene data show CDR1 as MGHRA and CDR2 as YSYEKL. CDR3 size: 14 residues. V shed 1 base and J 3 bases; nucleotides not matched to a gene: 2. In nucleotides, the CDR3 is TGCGCCAGCAGCCAAGGAGGACAGGGCTACGAGCAGTACTTC. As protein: CASSQGGQGYEQYF.

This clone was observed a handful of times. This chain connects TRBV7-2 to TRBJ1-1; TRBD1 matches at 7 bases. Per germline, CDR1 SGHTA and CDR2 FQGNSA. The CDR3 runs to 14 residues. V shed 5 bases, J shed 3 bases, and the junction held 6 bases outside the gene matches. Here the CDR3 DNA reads TGTGCCAGCAGCCCCCAGGGGGGTGACACTGAAGCTTTCTTT. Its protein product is CASSPQGGDTEAFF.

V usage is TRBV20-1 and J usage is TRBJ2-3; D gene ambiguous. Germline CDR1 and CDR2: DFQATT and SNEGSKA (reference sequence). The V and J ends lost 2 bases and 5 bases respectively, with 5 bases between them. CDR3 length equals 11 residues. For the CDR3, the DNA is TGCAGTGCTAGACAAATAGATACGCAGTATTTT. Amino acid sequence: CSARQIDTQYF.

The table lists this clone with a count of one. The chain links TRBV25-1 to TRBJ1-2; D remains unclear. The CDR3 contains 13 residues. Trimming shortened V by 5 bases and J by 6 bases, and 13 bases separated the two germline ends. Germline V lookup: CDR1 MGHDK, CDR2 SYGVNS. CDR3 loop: CASSWAGLDGYTF. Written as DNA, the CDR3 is TGTGCCAGCAGTTGGGCAGGATTAGATGGCTACACCTTC.